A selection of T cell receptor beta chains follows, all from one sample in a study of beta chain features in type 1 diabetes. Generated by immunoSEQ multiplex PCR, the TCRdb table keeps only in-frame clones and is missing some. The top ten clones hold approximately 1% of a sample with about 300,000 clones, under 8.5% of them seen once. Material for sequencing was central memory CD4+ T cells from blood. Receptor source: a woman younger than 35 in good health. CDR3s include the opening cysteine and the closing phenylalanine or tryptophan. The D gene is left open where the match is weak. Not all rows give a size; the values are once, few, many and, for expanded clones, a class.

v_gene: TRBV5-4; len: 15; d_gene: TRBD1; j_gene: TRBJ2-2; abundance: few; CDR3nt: TGTGCCAGCAGGAAAGACAGGGACAACACCGGGGAGCTGTTTTTT; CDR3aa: CASRKDRDNTGELFF
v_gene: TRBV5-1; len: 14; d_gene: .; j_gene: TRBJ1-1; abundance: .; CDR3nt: TGCGCCAGCAGCAAGACAGGTGGGGGCACTGAAGCTTTCTTT; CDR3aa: CASSKTGGGTEAFF
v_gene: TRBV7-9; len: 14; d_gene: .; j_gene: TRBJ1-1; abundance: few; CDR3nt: TGTGCCAGCAGCCGATATGACAGTGAGGCTGAAGCTTTCTTT; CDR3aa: CASSRYDSEAEAFF
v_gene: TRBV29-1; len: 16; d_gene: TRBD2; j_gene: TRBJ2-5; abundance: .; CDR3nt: TGCAGCGCCGTGCCCGGGGGGGGGAGCCATCAAGAGACCCAGTACTTC; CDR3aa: CSAVPGGGSHQETQYF
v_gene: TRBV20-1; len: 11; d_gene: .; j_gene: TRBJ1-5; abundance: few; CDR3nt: TGCAGTGCTATGACCGGGCCGCCCCAGCATTTT; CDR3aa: CSAMTGPPQHF
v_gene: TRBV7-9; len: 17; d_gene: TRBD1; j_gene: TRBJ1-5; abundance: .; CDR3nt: TGTGCCAGCAGCTTAGGGGGTTCGGGACAGGGCCGTCAGCCCCAGCATTTT; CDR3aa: CASSLGGSGQGRQPQHF
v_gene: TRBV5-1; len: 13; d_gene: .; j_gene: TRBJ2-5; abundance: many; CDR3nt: TGCGCCAGCAGCTTCGGAGCCCAAGAGACCCAGTACTTC; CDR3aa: CASSFGAQETQYF
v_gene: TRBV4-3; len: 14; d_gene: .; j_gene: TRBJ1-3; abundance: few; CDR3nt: TGCGCCAGCAGCCTCCAGGGATCTGGAAACACCATATATTTT; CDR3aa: CASSLQGSGNTIYF
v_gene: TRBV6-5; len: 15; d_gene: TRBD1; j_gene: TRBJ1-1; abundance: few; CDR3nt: TGTGCCAGCAGTTACCTCGCAGGGGGAAACACTGAAGCTTTCTTT; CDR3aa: CASSYLAGGNTEAFF
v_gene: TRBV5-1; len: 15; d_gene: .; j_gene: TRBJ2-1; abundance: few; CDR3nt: TGCGCCAGCAGCTTGGGGCACAGGGACCTTAATGAGCAGTTCTTC; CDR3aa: CASSLGHRDLNEQFF
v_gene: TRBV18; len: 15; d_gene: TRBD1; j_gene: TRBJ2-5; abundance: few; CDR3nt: TGTGCCAGCTCACCACCGGGACAGGGAAGAGAGACCCAGTACTTC; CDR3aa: CASSPPGQGRETQYF
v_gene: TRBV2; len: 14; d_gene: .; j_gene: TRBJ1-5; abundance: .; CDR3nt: TGTGCCAGCAGTGCCATCTTCCTCAATCAGCCCCAGCATTTT; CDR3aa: CASSAIFLNQPQHF
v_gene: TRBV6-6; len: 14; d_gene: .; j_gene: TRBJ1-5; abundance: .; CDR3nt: TGTGCCAGCGGACCAATAGGATACAATCAGCCCCAGCATTTT; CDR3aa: CASGPIGYNQPQHF
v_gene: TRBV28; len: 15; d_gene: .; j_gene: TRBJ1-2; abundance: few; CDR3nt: TGTGCCAGCAGTTTCCTAACAGGGACCCCAGGGGGCTACACCTTC; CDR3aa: CASSFLTGTPGGYTF
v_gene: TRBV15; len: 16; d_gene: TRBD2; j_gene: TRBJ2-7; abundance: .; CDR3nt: TGTGCCACCAGCAGAGGGGGACTAGCGGGAACCTACGAGCAGTACTTC; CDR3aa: CATSRGGLAGTYEQYF
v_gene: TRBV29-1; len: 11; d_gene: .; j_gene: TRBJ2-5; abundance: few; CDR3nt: TGCAGCGCCAAGGTCGGGGAGACCCAGTACTTC; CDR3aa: CSAKVGETQYF
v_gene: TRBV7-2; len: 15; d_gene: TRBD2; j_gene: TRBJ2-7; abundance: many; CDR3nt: TGTGCCAGCAGCTTAGGCGGGAGTATGGGCGGCGAGCAGTACTTC; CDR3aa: CASSLGGSMGGEQYF
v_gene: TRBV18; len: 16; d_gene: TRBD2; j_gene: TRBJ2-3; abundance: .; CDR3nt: TGTGCCAGCTCACCACCGGGACTAGCCCCCACAGATACGCAGTATTTT; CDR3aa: CASSPPGLAPTDTQYF
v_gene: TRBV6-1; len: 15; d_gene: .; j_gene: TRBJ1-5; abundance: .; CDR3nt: TGTGCCAGCAGTGGCAGTAGTGGGGAATATCAGCCCCAGCATTTT; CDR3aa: CASSGSSGEYQPQHF
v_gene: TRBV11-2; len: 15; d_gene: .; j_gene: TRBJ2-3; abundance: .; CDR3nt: TGTGCCAGCAGCTTAACCCCAACTAGCACAGATACGCAGTATTTT; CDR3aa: CASSLTPTSTDTQYF
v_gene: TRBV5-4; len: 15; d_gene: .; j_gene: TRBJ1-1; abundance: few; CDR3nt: TGTGCCAGCAGCTTGCAGGGACTGATGAACACTGAAGCTTTCTTT; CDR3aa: CASSLQGLMNTEAFF
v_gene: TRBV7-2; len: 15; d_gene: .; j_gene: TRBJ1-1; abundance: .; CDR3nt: TGTGCCAGCAGATACACCCAATCAGGGGTTGATGAAGCTTTCTTT; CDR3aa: CASRYTQSGVDEAFF
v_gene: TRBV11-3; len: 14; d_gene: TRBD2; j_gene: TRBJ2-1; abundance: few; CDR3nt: TGTGCCAGCAGCTTAGCCAGGGAGGGCAATGAGCAGTTCTTC; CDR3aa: CASSLAREGNEQFF
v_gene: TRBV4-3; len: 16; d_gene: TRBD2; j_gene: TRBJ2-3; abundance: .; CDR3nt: TGCGCCAGCAGCCAGGGACTAGCGGGAAGTGAAGATACGCAGTATTTT; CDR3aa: CASSQGLAGSEDTQYF
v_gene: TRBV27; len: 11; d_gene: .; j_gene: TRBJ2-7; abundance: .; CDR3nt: TGTGCCAGCAGGTTCAATACCGAGCAGTACTTC; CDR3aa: CASRFNTEQYF
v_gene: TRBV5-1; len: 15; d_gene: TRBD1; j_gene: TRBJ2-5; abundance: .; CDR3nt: TGCGCCAGCAGCTTGGCCCCAGGGGGCCCAGAGACCCAGTACTTC; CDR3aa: CASSLAPGGPETQYF
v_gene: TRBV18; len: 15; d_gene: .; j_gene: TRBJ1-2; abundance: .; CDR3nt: TGTGCCAGCTCACCCTCACAGGGTATTTTATTTGGCTACACCTTC; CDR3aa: CASSPSQGILFGYTF
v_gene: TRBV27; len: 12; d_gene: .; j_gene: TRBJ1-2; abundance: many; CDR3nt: TGTGCCAGCAGAGGACGGGGCTATGGCTACACCTTC; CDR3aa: CASRGRGYGYTF
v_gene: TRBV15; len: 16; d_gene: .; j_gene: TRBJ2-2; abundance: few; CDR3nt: TGTGCCACCCGGCAGGGGCCAGCAAGAAACACCGGGGAGCTGTTTTTT; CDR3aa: CATRQGPARNTGELFF
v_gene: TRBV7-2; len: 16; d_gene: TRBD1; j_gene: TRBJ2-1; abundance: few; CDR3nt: TGTGCCAGCAGACCGGGTTGGGGACAGGAGAACAATGAGCAGTTCTTC; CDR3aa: CASRPGWGQENNEQFF
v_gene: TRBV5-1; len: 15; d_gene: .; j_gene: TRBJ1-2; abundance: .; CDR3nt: TGCGCCAGCAGCTTGAAAGCAGCCCGGAGCTATGGCTACACCTTC; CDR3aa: CASSLKAARSYGYTF
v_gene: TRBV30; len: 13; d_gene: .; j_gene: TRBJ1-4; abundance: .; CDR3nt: TGTGCCTGGAGTGTAGTAGGGAATGAAAAACTGTTTTTT; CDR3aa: CAWSVVGNEKLFF
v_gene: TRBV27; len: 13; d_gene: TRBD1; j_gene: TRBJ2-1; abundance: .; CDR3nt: TGTGCCAGCAGGACAGGGGGGTACAATGAGCAGTTCTTC; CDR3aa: CASRTGGYNEQFF
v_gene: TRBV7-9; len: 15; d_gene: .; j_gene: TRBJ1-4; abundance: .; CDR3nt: TGTGCCAGCAGCCCGAGCCGGCAGGCCCGGGAAAAACTGTTTTTT; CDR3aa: CASSPSRQAREKLFF
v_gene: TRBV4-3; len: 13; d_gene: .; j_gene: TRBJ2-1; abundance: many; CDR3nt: TGCGCCAGCAGCCAAGGATTAGAATCTGAGCAGTTCTTC; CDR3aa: CASSQGLESEQFF
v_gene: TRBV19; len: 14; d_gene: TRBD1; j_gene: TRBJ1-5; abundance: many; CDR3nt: TGTGCCAGTTCCGGTCCAGGGGGCTGGCAGCCCCAGCATTTT; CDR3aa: CASSGPGGWQPQHF
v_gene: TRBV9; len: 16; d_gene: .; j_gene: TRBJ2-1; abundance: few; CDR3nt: TGTGCCAGCAGCGTAGCTATCGGGGGTTCCTACAATGAGCAGTTCTTC; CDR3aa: CASSVAIGGSYNEQFF
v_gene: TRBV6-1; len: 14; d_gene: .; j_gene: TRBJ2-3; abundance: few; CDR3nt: TGTGCCAGCGCCCGTGAGGGCTTCACAGATACGCAGTATTTT; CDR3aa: CASAREGFTDTQYF
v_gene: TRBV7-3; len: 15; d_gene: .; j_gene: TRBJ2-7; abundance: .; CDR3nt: TGTGCCAGCAGCCCACAGTGGGTCTCATCCTACGAGCAGTACTTC; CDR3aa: CASSPQWVSSYEQYF
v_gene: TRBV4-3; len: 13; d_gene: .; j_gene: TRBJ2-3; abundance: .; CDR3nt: TGCGCCAGCAGCCAAGATAAGATAGATACGCAGTATTTT; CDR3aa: CASSQDKIDTQYF
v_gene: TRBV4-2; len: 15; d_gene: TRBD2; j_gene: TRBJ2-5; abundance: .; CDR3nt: TGTGCCAGCAGCCGAAAGCGGGGGACCCAAGAGACCCAGTACTTC; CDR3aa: CASSRKRGTQETQYF
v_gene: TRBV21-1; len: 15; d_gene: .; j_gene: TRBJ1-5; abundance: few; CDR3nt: TGTGCCAGCAGCACCCAGTCCAGGGGATATCAGCCCCAGCATTTT; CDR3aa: CASSTQSRGYQPQHF
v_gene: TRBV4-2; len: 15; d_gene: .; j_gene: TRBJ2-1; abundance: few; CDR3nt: TGTGCCAGCAGCCAAGAAGGGACCGACCCAGTGGAGCAGTTCTTC; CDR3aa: CASSQEGTDPVEQFF
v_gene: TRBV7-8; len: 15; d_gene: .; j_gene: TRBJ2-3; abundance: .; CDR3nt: TGTGCCAGCAGCTTAGGGCGGGGGCTAACAGATACGCAGTATTTT; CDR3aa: CASSLGRGLTDTQYF
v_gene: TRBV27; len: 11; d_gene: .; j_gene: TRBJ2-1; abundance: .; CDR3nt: TGTGCCACTTCAAGGGGCAATGAGCAGTTCTTC; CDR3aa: CATSRGNEQFF
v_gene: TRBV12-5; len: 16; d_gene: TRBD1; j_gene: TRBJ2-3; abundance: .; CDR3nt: TGTGCTAGTGGTTTGGTACAGGGACAGGGGGCAGATACGCAGTATTTT; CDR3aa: CASGLVQGQGADTQYF
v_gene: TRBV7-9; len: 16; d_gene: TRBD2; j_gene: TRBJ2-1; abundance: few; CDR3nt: TGTGCCAGCAGCCTTGGACTAGCGGGAGGGGACAATGAGCAGTTCTTC; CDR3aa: CASSLGLAGGDNEQFF
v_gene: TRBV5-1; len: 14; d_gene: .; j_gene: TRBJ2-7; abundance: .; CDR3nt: TGCGCCAGCAGCTTTGGCGGGGCAACCTACGAGCAGTACTTC; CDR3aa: CASSFGGATYEQYF
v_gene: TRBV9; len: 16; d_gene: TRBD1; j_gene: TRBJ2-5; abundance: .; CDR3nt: TGTGCCAGCAGCTCCGGGACAGGGTGGAGGAAAGAGACCCAGTACTTC; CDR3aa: CASSSGTGWRKETQYF
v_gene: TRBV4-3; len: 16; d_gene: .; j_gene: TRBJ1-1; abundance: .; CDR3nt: TGCGCCAGCAGCCAAGTTTTTTCCCAGGCGAACACTGAAGCTTTCTTT; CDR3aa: CASSQVFSQANTEAFF
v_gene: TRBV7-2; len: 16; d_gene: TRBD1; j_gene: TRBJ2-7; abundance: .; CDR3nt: TGTGCCAGCAGCGTACGGGTGGGACAGGGTTCCAACGAGCAGTACTTC; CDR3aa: CASSVRVGQGSNEQYF
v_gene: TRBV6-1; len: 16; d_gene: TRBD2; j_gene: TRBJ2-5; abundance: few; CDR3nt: TGTGCCAGCAGTGAAAGGACTAGCGGGAGATCGGAGACCCAGTACTTC; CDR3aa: CASSERTSGRSETQYF
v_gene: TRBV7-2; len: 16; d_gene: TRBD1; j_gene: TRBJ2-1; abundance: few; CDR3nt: TGTGCCAGCAGCTTGAGTCCGGGACAGGGAGGCAATGAGCAGTTCTTC; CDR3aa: CASSLSPGQGGNEQFF
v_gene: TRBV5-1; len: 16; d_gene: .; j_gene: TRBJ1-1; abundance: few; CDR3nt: TGCGCCAGCAGCAATAGTCCCTTGAAGCCTAACACTGAAGCTTTCTTT; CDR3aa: CASSNSPLKPNTEAFF